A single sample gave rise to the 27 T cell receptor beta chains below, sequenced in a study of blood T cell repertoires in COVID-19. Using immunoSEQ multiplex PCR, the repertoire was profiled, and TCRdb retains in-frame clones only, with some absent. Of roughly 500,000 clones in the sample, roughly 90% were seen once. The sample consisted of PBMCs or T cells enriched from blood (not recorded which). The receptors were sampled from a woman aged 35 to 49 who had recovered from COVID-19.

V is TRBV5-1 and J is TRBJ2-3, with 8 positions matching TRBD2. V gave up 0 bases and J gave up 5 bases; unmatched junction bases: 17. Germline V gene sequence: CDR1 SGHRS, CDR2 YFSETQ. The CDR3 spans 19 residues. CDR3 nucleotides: TGCGCCAGCAGCTTGGCCGCAGCGGGAGAGTCTGTTAGGGGAGATACGCAGTATTTT. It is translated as CASSLAAAGESVRGDTQYF.

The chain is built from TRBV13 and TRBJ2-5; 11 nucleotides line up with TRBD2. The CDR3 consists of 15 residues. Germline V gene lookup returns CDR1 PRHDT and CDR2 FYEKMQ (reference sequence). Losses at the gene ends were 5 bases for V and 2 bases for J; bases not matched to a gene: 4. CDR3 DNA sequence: TGTGCCAGCAGCCCGGGACTAGCGGAACAAGAGACCCAGTACTTC. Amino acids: CASSPGLAEQETQYF.

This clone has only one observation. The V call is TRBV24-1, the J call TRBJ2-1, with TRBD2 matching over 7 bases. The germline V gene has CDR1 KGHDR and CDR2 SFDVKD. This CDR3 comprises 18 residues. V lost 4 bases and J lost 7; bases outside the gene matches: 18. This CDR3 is CATSESSGGPIRWNEQFF. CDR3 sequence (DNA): TGTGCCACCAGTGAGTCTAGCGGAGGCCCCATCAGATGGAATGAGCAGTTCTTC.

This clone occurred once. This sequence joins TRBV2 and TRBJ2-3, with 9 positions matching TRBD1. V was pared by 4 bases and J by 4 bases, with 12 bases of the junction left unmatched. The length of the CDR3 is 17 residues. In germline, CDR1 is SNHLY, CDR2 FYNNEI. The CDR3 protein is CASSATGGGLMSDTQYF. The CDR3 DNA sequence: TGTGCCAGCAGTGCGACAGGGGGAGGGTTAATGTCAGATACGCAGTATTTT.

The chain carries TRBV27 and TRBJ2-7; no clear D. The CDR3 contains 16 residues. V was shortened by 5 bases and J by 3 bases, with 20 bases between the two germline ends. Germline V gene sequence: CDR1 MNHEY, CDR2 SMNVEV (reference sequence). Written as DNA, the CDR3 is TGTGCCAGCAGTCCGACCCCGCAGGTCCCCTTCTACGAGCAGTACTTC. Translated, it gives CASSPTPQVPFYEQYF.

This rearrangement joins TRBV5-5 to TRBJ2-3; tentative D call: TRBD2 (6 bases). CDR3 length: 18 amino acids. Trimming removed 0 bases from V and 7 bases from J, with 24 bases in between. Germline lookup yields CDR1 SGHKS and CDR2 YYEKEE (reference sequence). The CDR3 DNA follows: TGTGCCAGCAGCTTGGATTGGGCTGGTAGCGGAGGCATGAATACGCAGTATTTT. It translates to CASSLDWAGSGGMNTQYF.

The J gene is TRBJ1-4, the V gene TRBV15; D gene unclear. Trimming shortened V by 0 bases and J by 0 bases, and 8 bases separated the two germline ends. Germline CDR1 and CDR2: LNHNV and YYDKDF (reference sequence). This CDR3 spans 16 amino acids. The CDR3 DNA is TGTGCCACCAGCAGAGATAGCATTGCAACTAATGAAAAACTGTTTTTT. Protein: CATSRDSIATNEKLFF.

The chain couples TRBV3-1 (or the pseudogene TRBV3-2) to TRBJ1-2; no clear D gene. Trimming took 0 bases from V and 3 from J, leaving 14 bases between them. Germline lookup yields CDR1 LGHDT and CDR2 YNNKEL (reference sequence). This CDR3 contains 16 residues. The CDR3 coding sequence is TGTGCCAGCAGCCAAGACCTTCTATACCCTCACTATGGCTACACCTTC. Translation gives CASSQDLLYPHYGYTF.

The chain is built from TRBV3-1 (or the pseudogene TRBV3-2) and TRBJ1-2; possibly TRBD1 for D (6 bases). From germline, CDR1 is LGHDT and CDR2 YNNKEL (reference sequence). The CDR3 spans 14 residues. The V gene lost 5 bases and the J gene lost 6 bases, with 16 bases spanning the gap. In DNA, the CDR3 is TGTGCCAGCAGCAGGTACACAGGGAGGGATGGCTACACCTTC. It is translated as CASSRYTGRDGYTF.

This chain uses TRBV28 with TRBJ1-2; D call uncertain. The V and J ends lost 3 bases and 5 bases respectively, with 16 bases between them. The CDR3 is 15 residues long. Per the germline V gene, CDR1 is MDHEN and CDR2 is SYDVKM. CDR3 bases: TGTGCCAGCAGTTTTACCCAGCATGGAGGATATGGCTACACCTTC. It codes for CASSFTQHGGYGYTF.

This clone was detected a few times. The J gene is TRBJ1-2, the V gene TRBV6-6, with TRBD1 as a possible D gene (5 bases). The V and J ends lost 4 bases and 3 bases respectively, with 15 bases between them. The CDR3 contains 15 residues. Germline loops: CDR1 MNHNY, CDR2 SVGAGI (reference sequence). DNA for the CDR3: TGTGCCAGCAGTTCCGGACGGGGGAGGGACTATGGCTACACCTTC. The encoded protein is CASSSGRGRDYGYTF.

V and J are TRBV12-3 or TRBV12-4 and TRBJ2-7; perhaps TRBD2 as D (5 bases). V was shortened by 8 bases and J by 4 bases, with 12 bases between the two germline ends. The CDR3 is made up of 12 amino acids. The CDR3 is CASRTLAYEQYF. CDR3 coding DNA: TGTGCCAGCCGGACGCTAGCTTACGAGCAGTACTTC.

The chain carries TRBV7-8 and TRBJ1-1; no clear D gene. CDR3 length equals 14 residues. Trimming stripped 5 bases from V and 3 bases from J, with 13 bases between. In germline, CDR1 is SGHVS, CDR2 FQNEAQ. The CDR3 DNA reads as TGTGCCAGCAGCCCATACCGGCGGGACACTGAAGCTTTCTTT. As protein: CASSPYRRDTEAFF.

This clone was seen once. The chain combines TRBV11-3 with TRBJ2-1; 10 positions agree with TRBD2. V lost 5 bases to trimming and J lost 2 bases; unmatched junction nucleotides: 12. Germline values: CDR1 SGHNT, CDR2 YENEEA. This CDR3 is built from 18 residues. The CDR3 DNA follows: TGTGCCAGCAGCAGGCGGCCTAGCGGGAGATCTACCTACAATGAGCAGTTCTTC. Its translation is CASSRRPSGRSTYNEQFF.

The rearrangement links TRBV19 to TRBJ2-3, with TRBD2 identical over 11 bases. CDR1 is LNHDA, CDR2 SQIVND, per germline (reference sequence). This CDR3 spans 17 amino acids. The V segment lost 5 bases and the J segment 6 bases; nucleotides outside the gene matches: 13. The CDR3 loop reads CASSSGSSGRGEDTQYF. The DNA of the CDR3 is TGTGCCAGTAGTTCCGGGAGTAGCGGGAGGGGAGAGGATACGCAGTATTTT.

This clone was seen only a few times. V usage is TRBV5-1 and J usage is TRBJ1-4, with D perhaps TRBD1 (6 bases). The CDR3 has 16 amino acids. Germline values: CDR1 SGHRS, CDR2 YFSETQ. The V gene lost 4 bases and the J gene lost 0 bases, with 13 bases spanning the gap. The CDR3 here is CASSIGGDTTNEKLFF. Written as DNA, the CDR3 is TGCGCCAGCAGCATCGGGGGGGACACAACTAATGAAAAACTGTTTTTT.

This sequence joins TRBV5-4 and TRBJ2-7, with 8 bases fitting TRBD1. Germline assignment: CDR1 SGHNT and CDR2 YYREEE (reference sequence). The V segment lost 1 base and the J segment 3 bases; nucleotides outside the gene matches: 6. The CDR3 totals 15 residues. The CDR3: CASSLPGQDRYEQYF. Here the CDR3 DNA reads TGTGCCAGCAGCTTGCCGGGACAGGACCGCTACGAGCAGTACTTC.

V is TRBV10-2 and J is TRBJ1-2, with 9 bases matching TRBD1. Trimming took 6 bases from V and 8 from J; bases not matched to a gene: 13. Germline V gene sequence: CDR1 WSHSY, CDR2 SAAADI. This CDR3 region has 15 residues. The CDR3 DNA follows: TGCGCCAGCAGGGAGGGACAGGGAGGTTCTAGCGGCTACACCTTC. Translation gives CASREGQGGSSGYTF.

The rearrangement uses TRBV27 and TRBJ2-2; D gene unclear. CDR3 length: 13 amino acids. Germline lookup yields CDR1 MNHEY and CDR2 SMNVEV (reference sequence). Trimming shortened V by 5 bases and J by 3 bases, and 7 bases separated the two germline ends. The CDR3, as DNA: TGTGCCAGCAGTCCCCAATACACCGGGGAGCTGTTTTTT. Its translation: CASSPQYTGELFF.

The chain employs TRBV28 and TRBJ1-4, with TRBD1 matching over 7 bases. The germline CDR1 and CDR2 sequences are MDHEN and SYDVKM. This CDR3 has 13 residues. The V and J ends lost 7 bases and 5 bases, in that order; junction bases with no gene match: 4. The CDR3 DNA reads TGTGCCAGCAAAGGGACAGCGAATGAAAAACTGTTTTTT. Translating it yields CASKGTANEKLFF.

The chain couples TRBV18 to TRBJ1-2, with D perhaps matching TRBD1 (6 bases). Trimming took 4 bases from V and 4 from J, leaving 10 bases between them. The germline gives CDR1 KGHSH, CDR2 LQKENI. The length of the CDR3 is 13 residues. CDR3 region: CASSLDRSYGYTF. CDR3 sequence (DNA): TGTGCCAGCTCACTGGACAGATCCTATGGCTACACCTTC.

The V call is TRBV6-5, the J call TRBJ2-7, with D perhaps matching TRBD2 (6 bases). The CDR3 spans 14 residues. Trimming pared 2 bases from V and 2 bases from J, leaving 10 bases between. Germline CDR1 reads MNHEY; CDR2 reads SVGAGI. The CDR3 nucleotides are TGTGCCAGCAGTTACGGCGGGGCAACCTACGAGCAGTACTTC. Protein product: CASSYGGATYEQYF.

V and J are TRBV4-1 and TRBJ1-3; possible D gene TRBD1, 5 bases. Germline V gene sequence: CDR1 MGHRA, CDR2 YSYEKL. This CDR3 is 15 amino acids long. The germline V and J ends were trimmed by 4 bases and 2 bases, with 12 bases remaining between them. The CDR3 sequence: CASSPGKGAGNTIYF. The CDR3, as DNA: TGCGCCAGCAGCCCAGGGAAGGGCGCTGGAAACACCATATATTTT.

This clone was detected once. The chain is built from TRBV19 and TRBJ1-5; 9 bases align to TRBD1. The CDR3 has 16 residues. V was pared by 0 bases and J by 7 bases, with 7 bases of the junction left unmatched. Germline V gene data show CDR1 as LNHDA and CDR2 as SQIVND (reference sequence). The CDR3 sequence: CASSIEGQGVLQPQHF. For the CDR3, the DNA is TGTGCCAGTAGTATAGAGGGACAGGGAGTTTTGCAGCCCCAGCATTTT. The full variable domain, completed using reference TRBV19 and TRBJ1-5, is DGGITQSPKYLFRKEGQNVTLSCEQNLNHDAMYWYRQDPGQGLRLIYYSQIVNDFQKGDIAEGYSVSREKKESFPLTVTSAQKNPTAFYLCASSIEGQGVLQPQHFGDGTRLSIL.

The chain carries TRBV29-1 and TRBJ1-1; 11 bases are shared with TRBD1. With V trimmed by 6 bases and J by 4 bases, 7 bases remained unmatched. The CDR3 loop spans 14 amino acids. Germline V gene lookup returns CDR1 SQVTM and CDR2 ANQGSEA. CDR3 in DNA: TGCAGCGTCCGGACAGGGGGCGCGAGCACTGAAGCTTTCTTT. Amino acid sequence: CSVRTGGASTEAFF.

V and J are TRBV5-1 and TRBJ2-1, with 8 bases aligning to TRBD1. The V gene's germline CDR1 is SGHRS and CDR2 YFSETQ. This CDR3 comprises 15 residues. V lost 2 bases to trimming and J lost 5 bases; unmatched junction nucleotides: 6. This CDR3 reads CASSFQGARNNEQFF. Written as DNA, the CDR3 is TGCGCCAGCAGCTTCCAGGGGGCACGAAACAATGAGCAGTTCTTC.

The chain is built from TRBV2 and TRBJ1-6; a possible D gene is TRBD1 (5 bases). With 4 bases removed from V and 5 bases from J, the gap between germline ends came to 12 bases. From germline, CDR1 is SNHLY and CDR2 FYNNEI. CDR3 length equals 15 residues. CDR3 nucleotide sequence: TGTGCCAGCAGTGCCAGGGCACTTAATAATTCACCCCTCCACTTT. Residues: CASSARALNNSPLHF.